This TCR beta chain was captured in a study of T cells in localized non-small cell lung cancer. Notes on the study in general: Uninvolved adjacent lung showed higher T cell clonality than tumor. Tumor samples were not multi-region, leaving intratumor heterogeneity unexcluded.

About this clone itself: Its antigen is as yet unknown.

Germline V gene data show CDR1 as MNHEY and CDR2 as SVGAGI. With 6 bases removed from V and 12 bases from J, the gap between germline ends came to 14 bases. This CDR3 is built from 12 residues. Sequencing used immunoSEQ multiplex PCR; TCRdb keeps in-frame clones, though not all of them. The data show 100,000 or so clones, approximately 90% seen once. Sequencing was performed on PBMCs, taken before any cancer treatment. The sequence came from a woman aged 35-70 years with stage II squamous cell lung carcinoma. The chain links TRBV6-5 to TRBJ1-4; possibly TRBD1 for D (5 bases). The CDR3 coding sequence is TGTGCCAGCAGCCAGGGACGTCGGGAACTGTTTTTT. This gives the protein CASSQGRRELFF.